The subject of this entry is one T cell receptor beta chain. The antigen is undetermined. Clones were sequenced by immunoSEQ multiplex PCR, and TCRdb holds only the in-frame ones, with some missing. The repertoire consists of about 960,000 clones, with more than 75% occurring once and the leading ten covering about 1.5%. This specimen comes from a study of shared clonotypes between healthy human individuals. As for the study in general: Contributing individuals were a couple of females and a few males aged 18 to 49. Findings of the study overall: Sharing across four donors was seen in around 5.1% of naive CD4 clonotypes. Non-shared clonotypes had lower generation probabilities than clonotypes shared by all four sorted-subset donors. In general, naive subsets displayed greater estimated richness than memory subsets did.

The sequenced sample was memory CD4+ T cells sorted from blood. Subset of the sample: CD45RA-negative fraction. This sequence was found in a man aged 18 to 35 in good health.

The CDR3 reads CAIKGSAGLANTEAFF. CDR3 DNA: TGTGCCATCAAAGGGTCCGCTGGCCTTGCGAACACTGAAGCTTTCTTT. The J gene is TRBJ1-1, the V gene TRBV10-3; D not certain. CDR1 and CDR2 from the germline V gene are ENHRY and SYGVKD. The CDR3 consists of 16 residues. V lost 7 bases, J lost 1 base, and 19 bases lay in between.